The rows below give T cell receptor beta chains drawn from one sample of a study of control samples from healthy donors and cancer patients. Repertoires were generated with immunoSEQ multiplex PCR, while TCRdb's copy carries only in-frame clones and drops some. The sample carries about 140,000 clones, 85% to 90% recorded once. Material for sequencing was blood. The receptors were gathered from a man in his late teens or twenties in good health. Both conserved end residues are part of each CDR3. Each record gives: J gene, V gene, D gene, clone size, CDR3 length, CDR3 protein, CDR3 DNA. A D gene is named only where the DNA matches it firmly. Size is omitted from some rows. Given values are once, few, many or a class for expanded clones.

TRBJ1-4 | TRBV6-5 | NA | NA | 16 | CASSYWQGATNEKLFF | TGTGCCAGCAGTTACTGGCAGGGCGCAACTAATGAAAAACTGTTTTTT
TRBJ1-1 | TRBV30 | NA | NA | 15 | CAWSVGTNPRTEAFF | TGTGCCTGGAGTGTAGGGACAAATCCTCGCACTGAAGCTTTCTTT
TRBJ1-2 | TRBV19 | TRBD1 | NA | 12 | CASSRDRAGYTF | TGTGCCAGTTCCCGGGACAGGGCCGGCTACACCTTC
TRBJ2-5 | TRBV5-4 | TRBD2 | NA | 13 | CASSERGQETQYF | TGTGCCAGCAGCGAGCGGGGGCAAGAGACCCAGTACTTC
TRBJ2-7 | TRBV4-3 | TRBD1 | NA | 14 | CASSQGDSFYEQYF | TGCGCCAGCAGCCAAGGGGACAGTTTCTACGAGCAGTACTTC
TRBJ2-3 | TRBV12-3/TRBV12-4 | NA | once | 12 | CASTGSTDTQYF | TGTGCCAGCACAGGGTCAACAGATACGCAGTATTTT
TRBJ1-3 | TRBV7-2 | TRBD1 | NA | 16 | CASSPRDRGTGNTIYF | TGTGCCAGCAGCCCGCGGGACAGGGGGACTGGAAACACCATATATTTT
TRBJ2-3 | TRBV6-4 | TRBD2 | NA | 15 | CASSQATSGGDTQYF | TGTGCCAGCAGTCAGGCGACTAGCGGGGGAGATACGCAGTATTTT
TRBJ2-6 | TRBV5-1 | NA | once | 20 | CASSLGVVKRGRTGANVLTF | TGCGCCAGCAGCTTGGGGGTAGTGAAAAGGGGAAGAACTGGGGCCAACGTCCTGACTTTC
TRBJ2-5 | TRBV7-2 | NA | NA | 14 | CASSLAWQQETQYF | TGTGCCAGCAGCTTAGCGTGGCAGCAAGAGACCCAGTACTTC
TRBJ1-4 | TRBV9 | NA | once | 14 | CASSVDPTGEKLFF | TGTGCCAGCAGCGTAGACCCCACGGGGGAAAAACTGTTTTTT
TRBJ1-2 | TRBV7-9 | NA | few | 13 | CASSLGPDYGYTF | TGTGCCAGCAGCCTAGGGCCAGACTATGGCTACACCTTC
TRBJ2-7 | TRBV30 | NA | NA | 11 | CACRELDEQYF | TGTGCCTGTCGGGAATTGGACGAGCAGTACTTC
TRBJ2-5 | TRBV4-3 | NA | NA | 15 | CASSRYQGPGETQYF | TGCGCCAGCAGCCGCTATCAGGGGCCGGGAGAGACCCAGTACTTC
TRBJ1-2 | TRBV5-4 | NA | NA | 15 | CASSLGQHRVEGYTF | TGTGCCAGCAGCTTGGGGCAACACAGGGTGGAAGGCTACACCTTC
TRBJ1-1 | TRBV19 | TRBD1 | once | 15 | CASVRQGGLNTEAFF | TGTGCCAGTGTAAGACAGGGGGGCTTGAACACTGAAGCTTTCTTT
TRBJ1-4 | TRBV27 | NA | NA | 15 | CASSTTPQGAEKLFF | TGTGCCAGCAGTACGACCCCACAGGGTGCGGAAAAACTGTTTTTT
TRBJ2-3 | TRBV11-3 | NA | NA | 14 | CASSFSPPEDTQYF | TGTGCCAGCAGCTTCAGCCCTCCAGAAGATACGCAGTATTTT
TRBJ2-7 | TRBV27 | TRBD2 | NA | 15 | CASSLTSGPLYEQYF | TGTGCCAGCAGTTTGACTAGCGGGCCCCTCTACGAGCAGTACTTC
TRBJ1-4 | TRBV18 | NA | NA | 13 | CASSWSSNEKLFF | TGTGCCAGCTCGTGGAGCTCAAATGAAAAACTGTTTTTT
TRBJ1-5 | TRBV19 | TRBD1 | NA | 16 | CASSIISRGTNQPQHF | TGTGCCAGTAGTATAATTAGCAGGGGGACCAATCAGCCCCAGCATTTT
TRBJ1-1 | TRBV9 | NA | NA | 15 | CASSVDSHPNTEAFF | TGTGCCAGCAGCGTAGACAGTCACCCCAACACTGAAGCTTTCTTT
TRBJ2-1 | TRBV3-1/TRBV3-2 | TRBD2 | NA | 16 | CASSPVGLGSYNEQFF | TGTGCCAGCAGCCCTGTGGGACTAGGGTCCTACAATGAGCAGTTCTTC
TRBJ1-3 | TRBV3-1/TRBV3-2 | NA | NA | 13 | CASSQELGNTIYF | TGTGCCAGCAGCCAAGAACTGGGGAACACCATATATTTT
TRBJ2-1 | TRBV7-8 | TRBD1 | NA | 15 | CASSLEGQGGHEQFF | TGTGCCAGCAGCTTAGAGGGACAGGGGGGCCATGAGCAGTTCTTC
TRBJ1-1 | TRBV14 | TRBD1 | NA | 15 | CASSLPGTVNTEAFF | TGTGCCAGCAGCCTACCCGGGACAGTGAACACTGAAGCTTTCTTT
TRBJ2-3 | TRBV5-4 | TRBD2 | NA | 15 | CASSGGGFRSDTQYF | TGTGCCAGCAGCGGCGGGGGGTTCAGATCAGATACGCAGTATTTT
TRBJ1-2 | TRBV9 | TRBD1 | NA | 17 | CASSYSGTGAFYYGYTF | TGTGCCAGCAGCTACTCCGGGACAGGGGCGTTTTACTATGGCTACACCTTC
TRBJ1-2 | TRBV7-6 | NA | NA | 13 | CASSQDMGSGYTF | TGTGCCAGCAGCCAAGACATGGGGTCTGGCTACACCTTC
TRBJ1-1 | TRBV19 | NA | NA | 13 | CASSTDGRFEAFF | TGTGCCAGCTCAACCGATGGTCGGTTTGAAGCTTTCTTT
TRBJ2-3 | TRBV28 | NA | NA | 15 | CASSFAGTITDTQYF | TGTGCCAGCAGTTTCGCGGGGACGATCACAGATACGCAGTATTTT
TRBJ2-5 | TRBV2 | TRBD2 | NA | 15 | CASSVLAGYQETQYF | TGTGCCAGCAGTGTTTTAGCGGGGTACCAAGAGACCCAGTACTTC
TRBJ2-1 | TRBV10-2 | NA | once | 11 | CASRVGEKQFF | TGCGCCAGCCGGGTGGGTGAGAAGCAGTTCTTC
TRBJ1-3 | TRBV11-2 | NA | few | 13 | CASSLVNGNTIYF | TGTGCCAGCAGCTTGGTAAATGGAAACACCATATATTTT
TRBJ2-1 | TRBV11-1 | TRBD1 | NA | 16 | CASRPSGGQGLNEQFF | TGTGCCAGCAGACCCTCAGGGGGACAGGGGTTGAATGAGCAGTTCTTC
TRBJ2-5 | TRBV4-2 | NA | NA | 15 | CASSQERGTGQTQYF | TGTGCCAGCAGCCAAGAGAGGGGGACCGGACAGACCCAGTACTTC
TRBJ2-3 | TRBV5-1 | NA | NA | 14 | CASSRGLSTDTQYF | TGCGCCAGCAGCCGAGGGCTAAGCACAGATACGCAGTATTTT
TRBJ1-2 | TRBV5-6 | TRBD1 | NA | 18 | CASSLDKDRGYPNYGYTF | TGTGCCAGCAGCTTGGATAAGGACAGGGGGTACCCTAACTATGGCTACACCTTC
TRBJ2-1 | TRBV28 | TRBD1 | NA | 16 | CASSSTGGNIYNEQFF | TGTGCCAGCAGTTCGACAGGGGGGAATATCTACAATGAGCAGTTCTTC
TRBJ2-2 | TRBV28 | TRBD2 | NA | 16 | CASRPLAGGPTGELFF | TGTGCCAGCAGGCCCCTAGCGGGGGGGCCGACCGGGGAGCTGTTTTTT
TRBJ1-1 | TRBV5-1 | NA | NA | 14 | CASSLALAPAQAFF | TGCGCCAGCAGCTTGGCCCTAGCCCCTGCGCAAGCTTTCTTT
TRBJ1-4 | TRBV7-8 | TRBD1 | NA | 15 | CASSSPGTVNEKLFF | TGTGCCAGCAGCTCCCCCGGGACAGTTAATGAAAAACTGTTTTTT
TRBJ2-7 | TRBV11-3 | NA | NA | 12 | CASSSQDGEQYF | TGTGCCAGCAGCTCCCAGGACGGCGAGCAGTACTTC
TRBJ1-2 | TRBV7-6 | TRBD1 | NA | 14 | CASSLAGQGSGYTF | TGTGCCAGCAGCTTAGCGGGACAGGGTTCCGGCTACACCTTC
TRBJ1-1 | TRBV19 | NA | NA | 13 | CASSNTGHTEAFF | TGTGCCAGTAGTAACACAGGGCACACTGAAGCTTTCTTT
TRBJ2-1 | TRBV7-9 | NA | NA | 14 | CASSLGGYDNEQFF | TGTGCCAGCAGCTTAGGGGGCTACGACAATGAGCAGTTCTTC
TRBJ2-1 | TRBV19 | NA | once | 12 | CASSIAPLEQFF | TGTGCCAGTAGTATCGCCCCTCTGGAGCAGTTCTTC
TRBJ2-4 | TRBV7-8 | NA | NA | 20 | CASSSPLGQGKGRAKNIQYF | TGTGCCAGCAGCTCGCCGCTGGGGCAGGGGAAGGGGCGAGCCAAAAACATTCAGTACTTC
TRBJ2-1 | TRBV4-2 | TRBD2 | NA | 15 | CASSLSGGTYNEQFF | TGTGCCAGCAGCCTCTCGGGGGGGACCTACAATGAGCAGTTCTTC
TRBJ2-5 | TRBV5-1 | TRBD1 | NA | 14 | CASSSEGAGETQYF | TGCGCCAGCAGCTCTGAGGGGGCTGGTGAGACCCAGTACTTC
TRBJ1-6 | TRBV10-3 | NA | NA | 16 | CAISESPGKYNSPLHF | TGTGCCATCAGTGAGTCCCCCGGTAAATATAATTCACCCCTCCACTTT
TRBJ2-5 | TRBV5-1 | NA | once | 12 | CASSSQRETQYF | TGCGCCAGCAGTTCTCAGAGGGAGACCCAGTACTTC
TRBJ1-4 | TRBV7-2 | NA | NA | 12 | CASSLVGTKLFF | TGTGCCAGCAGCTTAGTGGGGACTAAACTGTTTTTT
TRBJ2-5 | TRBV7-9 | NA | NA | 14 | CASSFGGGRETQYF | TGTGCCAGCAGCTTCGGAGGGGGGCGAGAGACCCAGTACTTC
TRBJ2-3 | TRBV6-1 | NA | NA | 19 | CASSEELGPRWDLTDTQYF | TGTGCCAGCAGTGAAGAATTAGGGCCCAGGTGGGATCTCACAGATACGCAGTATTTT